One sample yielded the 29 T cell receptor beta chains listed below, sequenced in a study of shared clonotypes between healthy human individuals. Sequenced by immunoSEQ multiplex PCR; TCRdb stores in-frame clones only, minus some. The sample lists millions of clones; approximately 93% were seen once. Material for sequencing was naive CD4+ T cells from PBMCs. Sample subset: CD45RA+ positively selected. The receptors derive from a man aged 18 to 30 in good health. Some clones in this sample may be carry-over from other donors' samples.

This clone has just one count. CDR3 amino acids: CASSGTGAGEQYF. The CDR3 DNA follows: TGTGCCAGCAGCGGGACAGGGGCGGGGGAGCAGTACTTC. This chain links TRBV6-1 with TRBJ2-7; 10 bases agree with TRBD1. The CDR3 extends over 13 amino acids. Germline V gene lookup returns CDR1 MNHNS and CDR2 SASEGT. V lost 6 bases, J lost 7 bases, and 6 bases stayed unmatched.

On this clone itself: Other DNA sequences in this sample translate to the same CDR3. This chain connects TRBV5-1 to TRBJ2-7; perhaps TRBD1 as D (6 bases). Germline assignment: CDR1 SGHRS and CDR2 YFSETQ. Trimming left V 4 bases short and J 1 base short, with 12 bases between. The CDR3 has 14 amino acids. The CDR3 nucleotides are TGCGCCAGCAGCCGGCGGACAGCTTCCTACGAGCAGTACTTC. Translating gives CASSRRTASYEQYF.

DNA for the CDR3: TGTGCCTGGAGTCAAGCGACTACGCAGTATTTT. Encoded protein: CAWSQATTQYF. This chain uses TRBV30 with TRBJ2-3; D unresolved. Germline V gene sequence: CDR1 GTSNPN, CDR2 SVGIG (reference sequence). The CDR3 covers 11 residues. The V end was cut by 2 bases, the J end by 8 bases, with 8 bases between.

Points on this clone: The same CDR3 also results from other DNA sequences found in this sample. CDR3 nucleotides: TGCGCCAGCAGCTTGGGGACAGGGGGCGGTGAGCAGTACTTC. This translates into CASSLGTGGGEQYF. This rearrangement joins TRBV5-1 to TRBJ2-7, with 11 bases matching TRBD1. Germline values: CDR1 SGHRS, CDR2 YFSETQ. After removal of 0 bases from V and 7 bases from J, the junction contained 3 bases not matched to a gene. The CDR3 loop spans 14 amino acids.

This rearrangement joins TRBV15 to TRBJ2-1; 8 nucleotides line up with TRBD2. There are 17 residues in the CDR3. After removal of 1 base from V and 0 bases from J, the junction contained 5 bases not matched to a gene. Germline assignment: CDR1 LNHNV and CDR2 YYDKDF (reference sequence). In DNA, the CDR3 is TGTGCCACCAGCAGAGGGTTAGCGGGAAGCTCCTACAATGAGCAGTTCTTC. It yields the protein CATSRGLAGSSYNEQFF.

The chain has TRBV9 and TRBJ2-7, with 12 bases identical to TRBD2. This CDR3 has 18 amino acids. Germline values: CDR1 SGDLS, CDR2 YYNGEE. V shed 0 bases and J 4 bases; nucleotides not matched to a gene: 11. CDR3 bases: TGTGCCAGCAGCGTAGGGTCCCCCGATGGACTAGCGGGATACGAGCAGTACTTC. Translating it yields CASSVGSPDGLAGYEQYF.

The genes are TRBV18 and TRBJ2-1; D possibly corresponds to TRBD2 (7 bases). This CDR3 is built from 14 residues. The V end lost 0 bases, the J end lost 8 bases, and 11 bases lay between the germline ends. Germline V gives CDR1 KGHSH, CDR2 LQKENI. CDR3 sequence: CASSPPRGGDEQFF. The CDR3 DNA is TGTGCCAGCTCACCACCGAGGGGGGGGGATGAGCAGTTCTTC.

This chain joins TRBV29-1 and TRBJ2-7; tentative D call: TRBD1 (8 bases). The V gene lost 6 bases and the J gene lost 7 bases, with 13 bases spanning the gap. Per germline, CDR1 SQVTM and CDR2 ANQGSEA. This CDR3 is 11 amino acids long. This chain's CDR3 is CSVTGGGEQYF. For the CDR3, the DNA is TGCAGCGTAACAGGGGGGGGTGAGCAGTACTTC.

This sequence joins TRBV4-2 and TRBJ2-2; D perhaps matches TRBD2 (5 bases). In germline, CDR1 is LGHNA, CDR2 YNFKEQ. Trimming took off 3 bases at V and 4 bases at J, with 18 bases between the two ends. The CDR3 sequence is 17 residues long. In nucleotides, the CDR3 is TGTGCCAGCAGCCAGCGACTATCCCGAGGGTCCACCGGGGAGCTGTTTTTT. It yields the protein CASSQRLSRGSTGELFF.

This clone was counted a few times. The J gene is TRBJ2-1, the V gene TRBV10-3, with TRBD2 matching over 7 bases. Per germline, CDR1 ENHRY and CDR2 SYGVKD. CDR3 length equals 12 residues. Losses at the gene ends were 7 bases for V and 12 bases for J; bases not matched to a gene: 9. The CDR3 bases are TGTGCCATCACAACGGGAGGTCTATCGCAGTTCTTC. Translating it yields CAITTGGLSQFF.

The chain has TRBV10-3 and TRBJ2-1; 8 bases match TRBD2. This CDR3 spans 15 amino acids. V was clipped by 5 bases and J by 4 bases; unmatched bases: 7. Germline values: CDR1 ENHRY, CDR2 SYGVKD. This chain's CDR3 is CAISKAGTSYNEQFF. For the CDR3, the DNA is TGTGCCATCAGTAAGGCCGGGACTAGTTACAATGAGCAGTTCTTC.

This chain links TRBV14 with TRBJ1-2, with a weak D call TRBD1 (5 bases). Germline V gives CDR1 SGHDN, CDR2 FVKESK. V lost 2 bases, J lost 6 bases, and 13 bases lay in between. This CDR3 region has 14 residues. The DNA of the CDR3 is TGTGCCAGCAGCCAACACGGGACGGGAGATGGCTACACCTTC. Encoded protein: CASSQHGTGDGYTF.

The J gene is TRBJ2-2, the V gene TRBV7-2, with a weak D call TRBD1 (5 bases). V was clipped by 5 bases and J by 3 bases, with 16 bases between them. Looked up from germline, CDR1 is SGHTA and CDR2 is FQGNSA. This CDR3 has 16 amino acids. CDR3 residues: CASSPPGRGDTGELFF. In nucleotides, the CDR3 is TGTGCCAGCAGCCCCCCGGGTAGGGGTGACACCGGGGAGCTGTTTTTT.

The chain employs TRBV5-1 and TRBJ1-3; TRBD1 is a possible D gene (5 bases). V was pared by 4 bases and J by 1 base, with 15 bases between. CDR1 and CDR2 from the germline V gene are SGHRS and YFSETQ. This CDR3 contains 16 residues. CDR3 residues: CASSPGGGPSGNTIYF. CDR3 coding DNA: TGCGCCAGCAGCCCGGGTGGGGGACCATCTGGAAACACCATATATTTT.

This clone was counted only a few times. The DNA of the CDR3 is TGTGCCAGCAGCGGTTACAATGAGCAGTTCTTC. Protein product: CASSGYNEQFF. This chain links TRBV11-2 with TRBJ2-1; unclear D gene. The CDR3 is 11 residues long. Deletions cut 5 bases from V and 4 bases from J, with 3 bases between. CDR1 and CDR2 (germline): SGHAT, FQNNGV.

The chain couples TRBV15 to TRBJ2-7; 9 bases map to TRBD2. CDR1 LNHNV and CDR2 YYDKDF come from the germline V gene (reference sequence). CDR3 length: 17 residues. V lost 0 bases to trimming and J lost 4 bases; unmatched junction nucleotides: 10. The DNA for the CDR3 is TGTGCCACCAGCAGAGACTGGGGGTCTAGCGGGATTTACGAGCAGTACTTC. Amino acid sequence: CATSRDWGSSGIYEQYF.

This clone showed up just once. V and J are TRBV4-2 and TRBJ1-5; D unclear. CDR1 LGHNA and CDR2 YNFKEQ come from the germline V gene. V was shortened by 0 bases and J by 3 bases, with 15 bases between the two germline ends. This CDR3 region has 17 residues. The CDR3 spells CASSQDNARASNQPQHF. CDR3 in DNA: TGTGCCAGCAGCCAAGATAACGCGAGGGCCTCCAATCAGCCCCAGCATTTT.

Here the CDR3 reads CASSFPRGTEAFF. Here the CDR3 DNA reads TGTGCCAGCAGTTTCCCAAGGGGCACTGAAGCTTTCTTT. The chain employs TRBV28 and TRBJ1-1; maybe TRBD1 (5 bases). V lost 3 bases and J 4 bases, leaving 9 bases between the germline ends. This CDR3 comprises 13 residues. CDR1 MDHEN and CDR2 SYDVKM come from the germline V gene.

This chain links TRBV7-9 with TRBJ1-1; 7 bases map to TRBD1. The germline gives CDR1 SEHNR, CDR2 FQNEAQ (reference sequence). This CDR3 spans 13 amino acids. CDR3 DNA: TGTGCTATCAGGGGGGCAGGAAACACTGAAGCTTTCTTT. Its translation: CAIRGAGNTEAFF.

This clone was recorded only once. The genes are TRBV27 and TRBJ2-7; 12 bases line up with TRBD2. The CDR3 is 15 amino acids. The germline V gene has CDR1 MNHEY and CDR2 SMNVEV (reference sequence). Losses at the gene ends were 9 bases for V and 6 bases for J; bases not matched to a gene: 12. CDR3 amino acids: CASYSLAGGEAEQYF. The DNA for the CDR3 is TGTGCCAGTTACTCGCTAGCGGGAGGGGAGGCCGAGCAGTACTTC.

This chain links TRBV5-6 with TRBJ2-5; D possibly corresponds to TRBD1 (6 bases). Trimming cost V 3 bases and J 2 bases, with 11 bases left between them. The CDR3 spans 14 residues. Per the germline V gene, CDR1 is SGHDT and CDR2 is YYEEEE. The CDR3 spells CASSSDRSQETQYF. The CDR3 DNA follows: TGTGCCAGCAGCTCCGACAGGAGTCAAGAGACCCAGTACTTC.

The CDR3 protein is CASSPPRQNNEQFF. DNA for the CDR3: TGTGCCAGCAGTCCCCCCCGACAGAACAATGAGCAGTTCTTC. This chain connects TRBV6-5 to TRBJ2-1; tentatively, D is TRBD1 (5 bases). V lost 5 bases and J 5 bases, leaving 13 bases between the germline ends. The CDR3 extends over 14 amino acids. The V gene's germline CDR1 is MNHEY and CDR2 SVGAGI.

To note about this clone: In the same sample, other DNA sequences code for this CDR3. The chain carries TRBV5-1 and TRBJ1-2; 8 bases align to TRBD1. V gave up 4 bases and J gave up 7 bases; unmatched junction bases: 6. Germline loops: CDR1 SGHRS, CDR2 YFSETQ. The length of the CDR3 is 13 residues. CDR3 nucleotides: TGCGCCAGCAGCCCGGACAGGGTGGGTGGCTACACCTTC. Its protein is CASSPDRVGGYTF.

For the CDR3, the DNA is TGTGCCAGCAGTGCCAACGGACAGCAATACTACGAGCAGTACTTC. It specifies CASSANGQQYYEQYF. The chain joins TRBV27 to TRBJ2-7, with a weak D call TRBD1 (6 bases). Germline V CDR1 and CDR2: MNHEY, SMNVEV (reference sequence). CDR3 size: 15 residues. Trimming removed 5 bases at V and 3 bases at J, with 17 bases between.

The chain has TRBV14 and TRBJ2-7; no firm D call. V lost 1 base and J 12 bases, leaving 13 bases between the germline ends. The CDR3 has 12 amino acids. Germline V gene sequence: CDR1 SGHDN, CDR2 FVKESK. The CDR3 DNA reads as TGTGCCAGCAGCCAAGTTCTCAAAGTAACGTACTTC. Translating gives CASSQVLKVTYF.

The rearrangement links TRBV6-1 to TRBJ2-3; 7 nucleotides align to TRBD1. Trimming cost V 7 bases and J 3 bases; bases outside gene matches: 4. Germline V gene data show CDR1 as MNHNS and CDR2 as SASEGT. There are 13 residues in the CDR3. CDR3 sequence: CASNLDRTDTQYF. CDR3 nucleotides: TGTGCCAGCAACCTGGACAGGACAGATACGCAGTATTTT.

Turning to this clone: This same CDR3 is encoded by further DNA sequences in the sample. This chain uses TRBV5-6 with TRBJ2-1; no definite D call. Germline loops: CDR1 SGHDT, CDR2 YYEEEE. V lost 0 bases and J lost 8, with 6 bases in between. The CDR3 is made up of 12 amino acids. The CDR3: CASSLVSHEQFF. As DNA, the CDR3 is TGTGCCAGCAGCTTGGTAAGTCATGAGCAGTTCTTC.

V usage is TRBV4-2 and J usage is TRBJ2-3; 15 bases agree with TRBD2. V trimming: 5 bases; J trimming: 8 bases; junction bases outside the gene matches: 8. CDR1 and CDR2 (germline): LGHNA, YNFKEQ. CDR3 size: 16 residues. CDR3 sequence reads: CASSEGLAGGLGTQYF. CDR3 sequence (DNA): TGTGCCAGCAGCGAAGGACTAGCGGGAGGGCTCGGTACGCAGTATTTT.

The gene calls are TRBV2 and TRBJ2-4; D might be TRBD1 (6 bases). V was shortened by 7 bases and J by 6 bases, with 19 bases between the two germline ends. Germline V CDR1 and CDR2: SNHLY, FYNNEI. This CDR3 contains 15 residues. The CDR3 loop is CASTGTPLGANIQYF. The CDR3 bases are TGTGCCAGCACCGGGACCCCCCTGGGGGCAAACATTCAGTACTTC. The whole variable domain, remainder taken from reference TRBV2 and TRBJ2-4, is EPEVTQTPSHQVTQMGQEVILRCVPISNHLYFYWYRQILGQKVEFLVSFYNNEISEKSEIFDDQFSVERPDGSNFTLKIRSTKLEDSAMYFCASTGTPLGANIQYFGAGTRLSVL.